The entry below describes one T cell receptor beta chain. This sample stems from a study of blood T cell repertoires in COVID-19. Study information: In each case, the material was cDNA or gDNA derived from T cells, B-cell-depleted T cells, or PBMCs.

The CDR3 loop spans 11 amino acids. Repertoires were generated with immunoSEQ multiplex PCR, while TCRdb's copy carries only in-frame clones and drops some. The sample includes a few hundred thousand clones, 80% to 90% of them seen just once. Sequencing was performed on PBMCs or T cells enriched from blood (not recorded which). The V and J genes are TRBV21-1 and TRBJ2-7; no DNA check was done on the table's D call, TRBD1. TRBV21-1 is listed as a pseudogene. The receptor comes from a woman in her forties or fifties who had recovered from COVID-19. CDR3 region: CASSMASEQYF. The CDR3 DNA sequence: TGTGCCAGCAGCATGGCCTCGGAGCAGTACTTC.